This T cell receptor (beta chain) is drawn from a study of cytomegalovirus exposure and HLA in healthy donors. The PCR made use of 60 Vbeta and 13 Jbeta primers. The protocol was immunoSEQ multiplex PCR, while the TCRdb copy is restricted to in-frame clones and leaves out a portion. The table records 120,000 or so clones, 82% of them present only once. Study-wide findings and caveats: A link between a missense DCLRE1C variant and TCR beta V- and J-gene trimming emerged from a later analysis.

About this clone: Its target is not known.

The specimen was PBMCs. This clonotype was sampled from a male donor in good health and CMV-seropositive.

The CDR3 coding sequence is TGTGCCAGCAGCTCTCAATTACGCGGGAATCAGCCCCAGCATTTT. Residues: CASSSQLRGNQPQHF. The chain joins TRBV5-6 to TRBJ1-5; no clear D. V shed 3 bases and J shed 4 bases, with 14 bases lying between them. This CDR3 has 15 amino acids. CDR1 is SGHDT, CDR2 YYEEEE, per germline.